Listed here is a single TCR beta chain. Its specificity is unknown. The data derive from a study of glioma-infiltrating T cells after dendritic cell vaccination. General observations from the study: Few patients contributed both blood and tumor specimens. Longer survival after dendritic cell vaccination followed higher pretreatment TIL content.

The PCR used 60 V beta and 13 J beta primers. Generated by immunoSEQ multiplex PCR, the TCRdb table keeps only in-frame clones and is missing some. The table lists 90,000 to 95,000 clones, roughly four fifths of them singletons. The CDR3 extends over 15 amino acids. Trimming removed 0 bases at V and 2 bases at J, with 6 bases between. The germline CDR1 and CDR2 sequences are SGHRS and YFSETQ. Indicated time point: after dendritic cell vaccination, including at tumor progression/relapse. No glioblastoma patient carried an isocitrate dehydrogenase mutation. The source material was blood, sampled after dendritic cell vaccination. The TCR originated in a human donor with glioblastoma. The rearrangement joins TRBV5-1 to TRBJ2-6; D remains ambiguous. This CDR3 reads CASSLGTAGANVLTF. The CDR3 DNA follows: TGCGCCAGCAGCTTGGGTACAGCTGGGGCCAACGTCCTGACTTTC.